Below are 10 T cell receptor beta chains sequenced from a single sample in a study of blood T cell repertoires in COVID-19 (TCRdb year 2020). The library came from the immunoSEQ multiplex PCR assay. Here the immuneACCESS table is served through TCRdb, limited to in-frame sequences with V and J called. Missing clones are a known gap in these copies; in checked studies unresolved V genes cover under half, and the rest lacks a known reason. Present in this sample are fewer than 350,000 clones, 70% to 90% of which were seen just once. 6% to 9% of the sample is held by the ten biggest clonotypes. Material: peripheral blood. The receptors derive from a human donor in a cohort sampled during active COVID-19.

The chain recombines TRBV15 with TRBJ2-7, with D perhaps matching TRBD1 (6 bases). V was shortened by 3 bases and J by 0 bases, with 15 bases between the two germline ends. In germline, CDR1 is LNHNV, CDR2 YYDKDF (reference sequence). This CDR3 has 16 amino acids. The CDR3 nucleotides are TGTGCCACCAGCAGCCACAGGGTCCAAAACTCCTACGAGCAGTACTTC. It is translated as CATSSHRVQNSYEQYF.

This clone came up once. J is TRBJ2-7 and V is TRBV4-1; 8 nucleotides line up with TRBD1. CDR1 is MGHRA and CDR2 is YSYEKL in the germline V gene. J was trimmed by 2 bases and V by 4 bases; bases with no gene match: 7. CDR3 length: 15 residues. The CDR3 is CASSLDRTGTYEQYF. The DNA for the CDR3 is TGCGCCAGCAGCCTCGATAGGACAGGGACCTACGAGCAGTACTTC.

CDR3: CASSPHRGKGGPNTGELFF. The CDR3 DNA reads as TGTGCCAGTAGTCCCCATCGGGGAAAGGGGGGGCCCAACACCGGGGAGCTGTTTTTT. This chain joins TRBV19 and TRBJ2-2; possibly TRBD2 for D (7 bases). With 5 bases removed from V and 2 bases from J, the gap between germline ends came to 24 bases. This CDR3 comprises 19 residues. CDR1 is LNHDA, CDR2 SQIVND, per germline (reference sequence).

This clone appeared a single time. CDR3 in DNA: TGTGCCAGCAGCTTAGGACAGACTTATGGCTACACCTTC. Translating gives CASSLGQTYGYTF. V and J are TRBV5-4 and TRBJ1-2; a weak D match, TRBD1 (6 bases). CDR3 length: 13 amino acids. The germline V gene has CDR1 SGHNT and CDR2 YYREEE (reference sequence). V was cut by 2 bases and J by 5 bases, with 10 bases left in between.

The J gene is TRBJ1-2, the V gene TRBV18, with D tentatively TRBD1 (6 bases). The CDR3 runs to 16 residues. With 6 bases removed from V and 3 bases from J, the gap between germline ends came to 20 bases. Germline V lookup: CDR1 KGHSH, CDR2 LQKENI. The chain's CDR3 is CASSQVPGHFYYGYTF. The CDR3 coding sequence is TGTGCCAGCTCCCAAGTCCCGGGACATTTCTACTATGGCTACACCTTC.

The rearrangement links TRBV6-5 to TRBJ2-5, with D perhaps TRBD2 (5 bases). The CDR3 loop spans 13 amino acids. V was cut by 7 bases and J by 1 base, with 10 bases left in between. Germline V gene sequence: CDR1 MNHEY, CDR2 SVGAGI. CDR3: CASKWAGQETQYF. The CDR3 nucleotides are TGTGCCAGCAAGTGGGCGGGCCAAGAGACCCAGTACTTC.

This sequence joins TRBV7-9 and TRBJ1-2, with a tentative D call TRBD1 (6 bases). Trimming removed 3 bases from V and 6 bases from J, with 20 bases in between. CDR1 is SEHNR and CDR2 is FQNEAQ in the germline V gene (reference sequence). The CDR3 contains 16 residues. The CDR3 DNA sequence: TGTGCCAGCAGCTTCTACGTCGGGGGGCATCGGGATGGCTACACCTTC. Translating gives CASSFYVGGHRDGYTF. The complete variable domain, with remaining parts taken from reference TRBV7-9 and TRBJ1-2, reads DTGVSQNPRHKITKRGQNVTFRCDPISEHNRLYWYRQTLGQGPEFLTYFQNEAQLEKSRLLSDRFSAERPKGSFSTLEIQRTEQGDSAMYLCASSFYVGGHRDGYTFGSGTRLTVV.

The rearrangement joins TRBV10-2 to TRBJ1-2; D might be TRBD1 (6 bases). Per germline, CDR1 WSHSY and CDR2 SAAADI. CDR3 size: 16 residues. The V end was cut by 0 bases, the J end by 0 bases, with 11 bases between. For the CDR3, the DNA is TGCGCCAGCAGTGAGTCGGGGGGGGCCACTAACTATGGCTACACCTTC. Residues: CASSESGGATNYGYTF.

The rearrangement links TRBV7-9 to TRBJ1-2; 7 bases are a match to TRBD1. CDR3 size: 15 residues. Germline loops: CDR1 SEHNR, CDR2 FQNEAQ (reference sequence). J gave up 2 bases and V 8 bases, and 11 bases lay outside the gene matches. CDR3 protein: CASGDSQIMNYGYTF. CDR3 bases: TGTGCCAGCGGGGACAGCCAAATCATGAACTATGGCTACACCTTC.

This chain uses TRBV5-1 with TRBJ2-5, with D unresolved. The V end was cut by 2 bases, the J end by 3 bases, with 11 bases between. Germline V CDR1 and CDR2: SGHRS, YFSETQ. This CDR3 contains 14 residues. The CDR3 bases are TGCGCCAGCAGCTTTCAAGGCCGGGAAGAGACCCAGTACTTC. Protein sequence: CASSFQGREETQYF.